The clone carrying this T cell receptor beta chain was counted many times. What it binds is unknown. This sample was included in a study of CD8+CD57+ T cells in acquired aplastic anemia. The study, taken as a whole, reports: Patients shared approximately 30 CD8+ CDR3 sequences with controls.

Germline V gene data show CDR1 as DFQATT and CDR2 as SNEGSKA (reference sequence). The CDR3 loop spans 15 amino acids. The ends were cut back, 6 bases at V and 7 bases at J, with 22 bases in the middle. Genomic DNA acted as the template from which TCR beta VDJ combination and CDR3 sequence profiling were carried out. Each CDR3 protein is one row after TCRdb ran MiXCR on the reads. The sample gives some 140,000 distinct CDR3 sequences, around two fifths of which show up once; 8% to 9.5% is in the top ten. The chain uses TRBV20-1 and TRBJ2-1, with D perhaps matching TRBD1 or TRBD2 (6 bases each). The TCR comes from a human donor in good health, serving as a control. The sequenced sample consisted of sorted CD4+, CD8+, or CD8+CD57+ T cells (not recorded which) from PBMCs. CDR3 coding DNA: TGCAGTGCGTCAGTTTGGGCAGGAGGGGGTAATGAGCAGTTCTTC. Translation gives CSASVWAGGGNEQFF.